Below, 6 T cell receptor beta chains from the same sample are listed, as sequenced in a study of early T cells in non-severe SARS-CoV-2 infection. In TCRdb, the 5' RACE reads were re-called with MiXCR into one record per CDR3 protein. The sample contains about 26,000 distinct CDR3 sequences, roughly 5.3% of which appear only once. The sequencing sample was made of whole blood. These receptors all stem from an adult who was a healthcare worker with PCR-confirmed SARS-CoV-2 infection or an uninfected control (not recorded which).

The sample holds a few counts of this clonotype. The V call is TRBV4-1, the J call TRBJ2-5; possibly TRBD1 for D (6 bases). There are 14 residues in the CDR3. CDR1 and CDR2 from the germline V gene are MGHRA and YSYEKL. V gave up 3 bases and J gave up 5 bases, with 13 bases separating them. The CDR3: CASSQSGHSETQYF. For the CDR3, the DNA is TGCGCCAGCAGCCAGTCGGGACACTCGGAGACCCAGTACTTC.

This clonotype was found many times. V is TRBV9 and J is TRBJ2-6; D not certain. The CDR3 totals 14 residues. In germline, CDR1 is SGDLS, CDR2 YYNGEE. V lost 3 bases and J 3 bases, leaving 7 bases between the germline ends. The CDR3 region has the DNA TGTGCCAGCAGCGCCCAGATTGGGGCCAACGTCCTGACTTTC. Translated: CASSAQIGANVLTF.

Ten or more counts support this clonotype. In DNA, the CDR3 is TGTGCCAGCAGCCTCCCGTCGGGAGAGCAGTACTTC. Translated, it gives CASSLPSGEQYF. V usage is TRBV7-8 and J usage is TRBJ2-7; TRBD2 might be the D (5 bases). V dropped 5 bases and J dropped 7 bases, with 12 bases sitting between them. CDR3 length: 12 amino acids. Germline V gene data show CDR1 as SGHVS and CDR2 as FQNEAQ.

This clonotype is deemed medium-sized. The rearrangement links TRBV27 to TRBJ2-2; D is undetermined. Trimming cost V 7 bases and J 4 bases, with 22 bases left between them. The CDR3 has 17 amino acids. Germline loops: CDR1 MNHEY, CDR2 SMNVEV (reference sequence). The CDR3 region is CASNFHLPGRITGELFF. In nucleotides, the CDR3 is TGTGCCAGCAATTTTCACCTCCCCGGACGGATCACCGGGGAGCTGTTTTTT.

This clonotype was observed many times. The rearrangement links TRBV12-3 or TRBV12-4 to TRBJ2-7, with 12 bases lining up with TRBD1. V lost 3 bases and J lost 4; bases outside the gene matches: 7. The CDR3 is 16 amino acids. This CDR3 reads CASSFGLGQGAYEQYF. Here the CDR3 DNA reads TGTGCCAGCAGTTTTGGGTTGGGACAGGGGGCTTACGAGCAGTACTTC.

This clonotype was counted many times. One end of the junction varies from germline; a read error may be responsible. The rearrangement joins TRBV5-1 to TRBJ2-7, with 16 bases identical to TRBD2. CDR3 length: 14 residues. From germline, CDR1 is SGHRS and CDR2 YFSETQ. As DNA, the CDR3 is TGCGCCAGCAGCTCCGGGACTAGCGGGGGGGAGCTGTACTTC. This encodes CASSSGTSGGELYF.